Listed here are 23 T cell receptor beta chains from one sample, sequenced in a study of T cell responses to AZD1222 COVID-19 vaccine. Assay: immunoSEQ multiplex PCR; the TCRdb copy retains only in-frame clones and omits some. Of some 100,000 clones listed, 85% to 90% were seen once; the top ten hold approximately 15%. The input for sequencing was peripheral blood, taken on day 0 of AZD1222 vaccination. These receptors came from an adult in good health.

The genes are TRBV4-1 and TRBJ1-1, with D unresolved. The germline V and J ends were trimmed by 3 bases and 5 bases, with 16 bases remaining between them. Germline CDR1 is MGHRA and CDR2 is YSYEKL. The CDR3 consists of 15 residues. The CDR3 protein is CASSHPRGVITEAFF. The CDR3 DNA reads TGCGCCAGCAGCCATCCCCGCGGTGTTATTACTGAAGCTTTCTTT.

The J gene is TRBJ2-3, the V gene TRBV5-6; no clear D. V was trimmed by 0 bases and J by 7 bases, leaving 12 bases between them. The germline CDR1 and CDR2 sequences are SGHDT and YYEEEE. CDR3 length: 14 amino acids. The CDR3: CASSLAESDHTQYF. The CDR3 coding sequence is TGTGCCAGCAGCTTGGCGGAGAGCGATCATACGCAGTATTTT.

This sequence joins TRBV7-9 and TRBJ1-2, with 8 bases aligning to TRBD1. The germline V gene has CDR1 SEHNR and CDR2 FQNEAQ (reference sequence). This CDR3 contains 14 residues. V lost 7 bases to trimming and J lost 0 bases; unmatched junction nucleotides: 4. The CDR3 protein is CASTTGGANYGYTF. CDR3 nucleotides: TGTGCCAGCACCACAGGGGGGGCTAACTATGGCTACACCTTC. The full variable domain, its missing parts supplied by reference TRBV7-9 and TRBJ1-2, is DTGVSQNPRHKITKRGQNVTFRCDPISEHNRLYWYRQTLGQGPEFLTYFQNEAQLEKSRLLSDRFSAERPKGSFSTLEIQRTEQGDSAMYLCASTTGGANYGYTFGSGTRLTVV.

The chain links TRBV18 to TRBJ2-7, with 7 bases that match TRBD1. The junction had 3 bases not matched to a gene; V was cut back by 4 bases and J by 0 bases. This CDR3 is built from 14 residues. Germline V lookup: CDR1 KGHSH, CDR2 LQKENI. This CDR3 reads CASSQDRSSYEQYF. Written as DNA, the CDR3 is TGTGCCAGCTCACAGGACAGGAGCTCCTACGAGCAGTACTTC.

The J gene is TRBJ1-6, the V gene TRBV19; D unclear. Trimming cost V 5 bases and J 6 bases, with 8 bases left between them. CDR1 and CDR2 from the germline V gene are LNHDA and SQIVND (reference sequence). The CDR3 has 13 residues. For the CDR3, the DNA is TGTGCCAGTAGTCAGGAGCTTAATTCACCCCTCCACTTT. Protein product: CASSQELNSPLHF.

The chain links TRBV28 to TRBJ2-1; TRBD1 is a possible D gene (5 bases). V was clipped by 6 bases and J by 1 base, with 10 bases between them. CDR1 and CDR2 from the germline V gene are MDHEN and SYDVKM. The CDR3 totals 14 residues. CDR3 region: CASSAGLSYNEQFF. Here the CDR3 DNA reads TGTGCCAGCAGCGCAGGGCTTTCCTACAATGAGCAGTTCTTC.

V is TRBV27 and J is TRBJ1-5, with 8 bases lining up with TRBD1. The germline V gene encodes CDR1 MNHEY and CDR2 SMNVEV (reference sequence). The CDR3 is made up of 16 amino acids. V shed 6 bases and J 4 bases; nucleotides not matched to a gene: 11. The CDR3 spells CASSLAGQGNNQPQHF. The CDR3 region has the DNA TGTGCCAGCAGCTTAGCCGGACAGGGTAATAATCAGCCCCAGCATTTT.

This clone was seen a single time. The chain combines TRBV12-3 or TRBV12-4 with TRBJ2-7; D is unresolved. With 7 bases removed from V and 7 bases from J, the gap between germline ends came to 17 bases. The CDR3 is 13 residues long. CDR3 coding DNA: TGTGCCAGCACCCGGTTCCTTGGCACGGAGCAGTACTTC. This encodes CASTRFLGTEQYF.

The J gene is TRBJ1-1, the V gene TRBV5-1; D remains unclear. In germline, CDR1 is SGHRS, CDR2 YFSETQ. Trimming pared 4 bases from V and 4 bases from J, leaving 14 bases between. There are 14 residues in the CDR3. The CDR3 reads CASSDNMAATEAFF. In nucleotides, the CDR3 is TGCGCCAGCAGCGACAACATGGCAGCCACTGAAGCTTTCTTT.

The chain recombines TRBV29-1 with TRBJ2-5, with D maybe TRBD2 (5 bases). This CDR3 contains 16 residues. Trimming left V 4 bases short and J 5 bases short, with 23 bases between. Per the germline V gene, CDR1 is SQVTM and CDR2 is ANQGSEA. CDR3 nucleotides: TGCAGCGTTGGTGGGAGTTATGGCAGCTCTCTGGAGACCCAGTACTTC. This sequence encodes CSVGGSYGSSLETQYF.

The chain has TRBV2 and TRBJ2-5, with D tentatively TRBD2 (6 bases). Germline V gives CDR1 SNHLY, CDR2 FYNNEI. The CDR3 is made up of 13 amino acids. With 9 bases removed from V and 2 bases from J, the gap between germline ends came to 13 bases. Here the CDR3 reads CASSRLDQETQYF. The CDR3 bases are TGTGCCAGTTCAAGACTAGATCAAGAGACCCAGTACTTC.

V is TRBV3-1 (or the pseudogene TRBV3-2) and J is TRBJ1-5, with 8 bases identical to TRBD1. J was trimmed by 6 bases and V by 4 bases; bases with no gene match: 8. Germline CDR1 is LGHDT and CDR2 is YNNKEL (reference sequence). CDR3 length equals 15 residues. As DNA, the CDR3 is TGTGCCAGCAGCCCGTCGGACAGGGCCACTCAGCCCCAGCATTTT. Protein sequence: CASSPSDRATQPQHF.

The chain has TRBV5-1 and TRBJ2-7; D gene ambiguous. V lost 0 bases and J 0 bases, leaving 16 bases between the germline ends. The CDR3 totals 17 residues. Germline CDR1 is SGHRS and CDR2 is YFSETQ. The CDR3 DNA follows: TGCGCCAGCAGCTTGGTTCCTCCTACGGGTAGCTCCTACGAGCAGTACTTC. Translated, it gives CASSLVPPTGSSYEQYF.

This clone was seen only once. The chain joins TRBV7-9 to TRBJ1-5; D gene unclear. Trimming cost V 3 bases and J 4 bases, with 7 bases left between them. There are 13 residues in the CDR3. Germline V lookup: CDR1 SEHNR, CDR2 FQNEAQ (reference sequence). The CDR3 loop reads CASSLRVNQPQHF. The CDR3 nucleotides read TGTGCCAGCAGCTTGAGGGTAAATCAGCCCCAGCATTTT.

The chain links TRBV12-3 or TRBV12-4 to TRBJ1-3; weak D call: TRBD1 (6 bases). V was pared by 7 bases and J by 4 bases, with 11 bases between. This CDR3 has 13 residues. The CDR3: CASIADSGNTIYF. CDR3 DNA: TGTGCCAGCATCGCGGACAGCGGAAACACCATATATTTT.

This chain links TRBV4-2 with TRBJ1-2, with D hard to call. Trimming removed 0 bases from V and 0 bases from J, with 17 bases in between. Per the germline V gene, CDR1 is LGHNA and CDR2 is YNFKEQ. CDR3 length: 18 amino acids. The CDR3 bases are TGTGCCAGCAGCCAAGACAGCCATCCTCGATTAGCTAACTATGGCTACACCTTC. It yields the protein CASSQDSHPRLANYGYTF.

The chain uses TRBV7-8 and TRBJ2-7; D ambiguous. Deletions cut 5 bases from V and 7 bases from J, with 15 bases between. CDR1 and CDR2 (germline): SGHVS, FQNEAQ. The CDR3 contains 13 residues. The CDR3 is CASSPMSQREQYF. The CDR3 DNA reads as TGTGCCAGCAGCCCGATGTCCCAACGGGAGCAGTACTTC.

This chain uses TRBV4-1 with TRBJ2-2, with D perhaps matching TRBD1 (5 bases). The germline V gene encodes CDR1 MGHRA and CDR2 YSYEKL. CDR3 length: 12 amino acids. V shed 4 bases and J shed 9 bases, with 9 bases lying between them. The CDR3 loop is CASSPQGRELFF. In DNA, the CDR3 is TGCGCCAGCAGCCCCCAGGGAAGGGAGCTGTTTTTT.

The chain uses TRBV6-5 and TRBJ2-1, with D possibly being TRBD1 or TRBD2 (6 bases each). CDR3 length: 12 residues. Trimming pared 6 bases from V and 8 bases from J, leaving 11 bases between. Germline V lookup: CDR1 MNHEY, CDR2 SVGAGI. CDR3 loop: CASSGGGDEQFF. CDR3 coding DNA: TGTGCCAGCAGCGGGGGCGGGGATGAGCAGTTCTTC.

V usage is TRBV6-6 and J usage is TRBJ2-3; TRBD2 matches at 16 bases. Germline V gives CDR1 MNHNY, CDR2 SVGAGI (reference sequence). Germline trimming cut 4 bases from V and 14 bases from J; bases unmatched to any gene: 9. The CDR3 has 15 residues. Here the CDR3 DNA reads TGTGCCAGCAGTTCGAGCGGGACTAGCGGGGGGGCGGTGTATTTT. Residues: CASSSSGTSGGAVYF.

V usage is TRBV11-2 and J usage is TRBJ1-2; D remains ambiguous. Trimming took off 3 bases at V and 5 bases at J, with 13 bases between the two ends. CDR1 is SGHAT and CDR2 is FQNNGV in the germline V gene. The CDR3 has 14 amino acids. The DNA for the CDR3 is TGTGCCAGCAGCTTCCAGAACGGGAATTATGGCTACACCTTC. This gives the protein CASSFQNGNYGYTF.

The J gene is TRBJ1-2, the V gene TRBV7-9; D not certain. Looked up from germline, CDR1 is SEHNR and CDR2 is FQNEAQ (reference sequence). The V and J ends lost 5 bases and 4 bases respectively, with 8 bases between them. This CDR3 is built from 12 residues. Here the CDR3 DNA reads TGTGCCAGCAGCCAAGTCGCCTATGGCTACACCTTC. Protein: CASSQVAYGYTF.

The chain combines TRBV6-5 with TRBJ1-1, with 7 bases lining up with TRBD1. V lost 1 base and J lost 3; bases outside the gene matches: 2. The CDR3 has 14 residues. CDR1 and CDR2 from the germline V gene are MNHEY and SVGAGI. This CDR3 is CASSYFDRDTEAFF. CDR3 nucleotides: TGTGCCAGCAGTTACTTTGACAGGGACACTGAAGCTTTCTTT.